A single sample gave rise to the 31 T cell receptor beta chains below, sequenced in a study of cytotoxic CD8 clonotypes in ibrutinib-treated CLL. Sequencing used immunoSEQ multiplex PCR; TCRdb keeps in-frame clones, though not all of them. The table lists over 250,000 clones, roughly three quarters of them singletons. The specimen was PBMCs, collected at disease progression, from a patient treated with ibrutinib. The receptors were gathered from a human donor with chronic lymphocytic leukemia.

This clone was recorded only once. The chain employs TRBV19 and TRBJ2-5, with a weak D call TRBD2 (6 bases). This CDR3 spans 16 amino acids. Trimming removed 3 bases at V and 1 base at J, with 15 bases between. Germline loops: CDR1 LNHDA, CDR2 SQIVND (reference sequence). In DNA form, the CDR3 reads TGTGCCAGTAGTATCGGGACCGGGACTCTCCAAGAGACCCAGTACTTC. Translating gives CASSIGTGTLQETQYF.

This chain joins TRBV9 and TRBJ2-7; D perhaps matches TRBD2 (5 bases). The CDR3 contains 14 residues. Germline values: CDR1 SGDLS, CDR2 YYNGEE. Deletions cut 4 bases from V and 2 bases from J, with 13 bases between. DNA of the CDR3: TGTGCCAGCAGCCCCCCCGGACTCCCCTACGAGCAGTACTTC. Translated: CASSPPGLPYEQYF.

The gene calls are TRBV4-1 and TRBJ1-4, with D hard to call. This CDR3 is 14 amino acids long. V was pared by 6 bases and J by 7 bases, with 15 bases between. The germline gives CDR1 MGHRA, CDR2 YSYEKL. The CDR3 region has the DNA TGCGCCAGCAGGCGTCCTAGTGGAGGTGAAAAACTGTTTTTT. Protein sequence: CASRRPSGGEKLFF.

J is TRBJ2-7 and V is TRBV25-1; 9 positions match TRBD1. Germline V gene sequence: CDR1 MGHDK, CDR2 SYGVNS. The CDR3 sequence is 14 residues long. Trimming at V came to 1 base and at J to 5 bases, leaving 3 bases not matched to a gene. The CDR3, as DNA: TGTGCCAGCAGTGAATCCGGGACAGGGAACGAGCAGTACTTC. It yields the protein CASSESGTGNEQYF.

This clone was counted a single time. The CDR3 sequence is CASSQDFGGVGEQYF. CDR3 sequence (DNA): TGCGCCAGCAGCCAAGATTTTGGGGGAGTTGGAGAGCAGTACTTC. J is TRBJ2-7 and V is TRBV4-3; the D gene could be TRBD1 or TRBD2 (5 bases each). The germline V gene has CDR1 LGHNA and CDR2 YSLEER. The CDR3 runs 15 residues. V dropped 0 bases and J dropped 7 bases, with 16 bases sitting between them.

The chain carries TRBV11-3 and TRBJ1-2, with D possibly TRBD1 on 5 matching bases. The CDR3 runs to 15 residues. The ends were cut back, 1 base at V and 5 bases at J, with 14 bases in the middle. Per germline, CDR1 SGHNT and CDR2 YENEEA. The CDR3 reads CASSLVGAARYGYTF. The CDR3 coding sequence is TGTGCCAGCAGCTTAGTAGGGGCGGCCCGATATGGCTACACCTTC.

This chain joins TRBV7-9 and TRBJ1-3; D perhaps matches TRBD1 (5 bases). The CDR3 covers 17 residues. Trimming stripped 5 bases from V and 0 bases from J, with 17 bases between. The germline V gene has CDR1 SEHNR and CDR2 FQNEAQ (reference sequence). The CDR3 spells CASSPRAGAPSGNTIYF. DNA for the CDR3: TGTGCCAGCAGCCCCAGGGCCGGGGCCCCCTCTGGAAACACCATATATTTT.

The rearrangement links TRBV6-5 to TRBJ2-5; a weak D match, TRBD1 (6 bases). CDR1 is MNHEY, CDR2 SVGAGI, per germline. CDR3 size: 16 residues. With 0 bases removed from V and 1 base from J, the gap between germline ends came to 12 bases. The CDR3 DNA is TGTGCCAGCAGTTACTCGACAGGAGCGATCCAAGAGACCCAGTACTTC. It codes for CASSYSTGAIQETQYF.

The rearrangement links TRBV20-1 to TRBJ2-5; D unresolved. This CDR3 comprises 11 residues. Germline assignment: CDR1 DFQATT and CDR2 SNEGSKA (reference sequence). The V gene lost 6 bases and the J gene lost 5 bases, with 10 bases spanning the gap. This chain's CDR3 is CSARVVETQYF. The CDR3 bases are TGCAGTGCAAGGGTTGTTGAGACCCAGTACTTC.

The rearrangement links TRBV2 to TRBJ2-3; D not certain. Per the germline V gene, CDR1 is SNHLY and CDR2 is FYNNEI. The CDR3 has 19 residues. Trimming removed 7 bases from V and 4 bases from J, with 30 bases in between. Here the CDR3 DNA reads TGTGCCAGCACCCAACCCCTGGGCGAGCTAGTCTCCATGTCAGATACGCAGTATTTT. This gives the protein CASTQPLGELVSMSDTQYF.

This clone was seen only a few times. The rearrangement links TRBV19 to TRBJ2-7; 11 bases agree with TRBD2. V shed 6 bases and J 4 bases; nucleotides not matched to a gene: 11. Germline V gives CDR1 LNHDA, CDR2 SQIVND (reference sequence). This CDR3 spans 16 amino acids. CDR3 DNA: TGTGCCAGTAGCCCATCGGGACTAGCGGTGCGATACGAGCAGTACTTC. Translation: CASSPSGLAVRYEQYF.

This chain links TRBV4-3 with TRBJ2-5; 10 bases map to TRBD1. Unmatched junction bases numbered 11, after V lost 4 bases and J lost 3 bases. This CDR3 region has 17 residues. From germline, CDR1 is LGHNA and CDR2 YSLEER. The CDR3 sequence: CASSRGAPGTGEETQYF. The CDR3, as DNA: TGCGCCAGCAGCCGGGGCGCTCCCGGGACAGGGGAAGAGACCCAGTACTTC.

This clone was detected a few times. This chain links TRBV7-9 with TRBJ1-2, with D unresolved. Between the trimmed V and J ends, which lost 7 bases and 2 bases, there was a span of 11 bases. The V gene's germline CDR1 is SEHNR and CDR2 FQNEAQ (reference sequence). The CDR3 extends over 13 amino acids. The DNA for the CDR3 is TGTGCCAGCACCAACGACCGCAACTATGGCTACACCTTC. Translating it yields CASTNDRNYGYTF.

The chain links TRBV7-2 to TRBJ2-7, with 9 bases lining up with TRBD1. The junction had 15 bases not matched to a gene; V was cut back by 2 bases and J by 4 bases. The V gene's germline CDR1 is SGHTA and CDR2 FQGNSA. The CDR3 is made up of 18 amino acids. In nucleotides, the CDR3 is TGTGCCAGCAGCTTAACCCAAAACAGGGGGCATAGCGGGTACGAGCAGTACTTC. Translating it yields CASSLTQNRGHSGYEQYF.

The V call is TRBV2, the J call TRBJ2-7; 7 bases match TRBD1. This CDR3 region has 13 residues. After removal of 4 bases from V and 3 bases from J, the junction contained 3 bases not matched to a gene. Germline V gene lookup returns CDR1 SNHLY and CDR2 FYNNEI. The CDR3 bases are TGTGCCAGCAGTGCAGCAGGGGGCTACGAGCAGTACTTC. Its protein product is CASSAAGGYEQYF.

The V gene is TRBV10-2, the J gene TRBJ2-7; D is perhaps TRBD1 or TRBD2 (5 bases each). CDR1 is WSHSY and CDR2 is SAAADI in the germline V gene. This CDR3 contains 15 residues. The V gene lost 11 bases and the J gene lost 2 bases, with 22 bases spanning the gap. CDR3 protein: CAAYARRDLAYEQYF. The DNA of the CDR3 is TGCGCCGCCTATGCTCGTCGGGACCTTGCCTACGAGCAGTACTTC.

The table lists this clone with a count of one. J is TRBJ2-3 and V is TRBV5-1; D could derive from TRBD1 or TRBD2 (5 bases each). CDR1 and CDR2 from the germline V gene are SGHRS and YFSETQ. The CDR3 extends over 15 amino acids. V shed 2 bases and J shed 0 bases, with 10 bases lying between them. CDR3 residues: CASSFEGPSTDTQYF. In nucleotides, the CDR3 is TGCGCCAGCAGCTTCGAGGGACCTAGCACAGATACGCAGTATTTT.

This clone came up a few times. The rearrangement uses TRBV7-3 and TRBJ2-5; a weak D match, TRBD1 (6 bases). The CDR3 extends over 14 amino acids. V gave up 2 bases and J gave up 4 bases, with 11 bases separating them. CDR1 and CDR2 (germline): SGHTA, FQGTGA. CDR3 loop: CASSLLGGRETQYF. For the CDR3, the DNA is TGTGCCAGCAGCTTATTAGGGGGAAGAGAGACCCAGTACTTC.

The CDR3 DNA follows: TGTGCCAGCACCGAAAACATGCGCTCTGGAAACACCATATATTTT. Protein sequence: CASTENMRSGNTIYF. The J gene is TRBJ1-3, the V gene TRBV6-5; D not certain. Trimming removed 7 bases at V and 0 bases at J, with 13 bases between. The V gene's germline CDR1 is MNHEY and CDR2 SVGAGI. The CDR3 runs 15 residues.

As to this clone: One end of the junction varies from germline; a read error may be responsible. This chain joins TRBV6-6 and TRBJ1-2; 8 bases match TRBD1. This CDR3 region has 13 residues. Germline CDR1 MNHNY, CDR2 SVGAGI (reference sequence). The CDR3 sequence is CASSNSQGGGYTF. The DNA for the CDR3 is TGTGCCAGCAGTAACTCACAGGGGGGCGGCTACACCTTC.

V usage is TRBV7-3 and J usage is TRBJ2-7; D could derive from TRBD1 or TRBD2 (6 bases each). CDR3 length: 15 residues. V gave up 5 bases and J gave up 2 bases, with 16 bases separating them. Looked up from germline, CDR1 is SGHTA and CDR2 is FQGTGA. CDR3 nucleotide sequence: TGTGCCAGCAGCCCACAGGGTGGGGGGCCCTACGAGCAGTACTTC. It codes for CASSPQGGGPYEQYF.

The chain couples TRBV7-2 to TRBJ2-7; 11 nucleotides align to TRBD2. The CDR3 loop spans 17 amino acids. V trimming: 3 bases; J trimming: 2 bases; junction bases outside the gene matches: 9. The germline CDR1 and CDR2 sequences are SGHTA and FQGNSA. This CDR3 reads CASSLRPGTSGPYEQYF. The CDR3 bases are TGTGCCAGCAGCTTGAGGCCCGGGACTAGCGGACCCTACGAGCAGTACTTC.

The gene calls are TRBV7-9 and TRBJ1-2, with 8 bases matching TRBD1. This CDR3 comprises 14 residues. CDR1 is SEHNR, CDR2 FQNEAQ, per germline (reference sequence). V dropped 4 bases and J dropped 6; count of bases not matched to a gene: 7. The CDR3: CASSSGQGPHGYTF. The CDR3 nucleotides read TGTGCCAGCAGCTCAGGACAGGGCCCGCATGGCTACACCTTC.

CDR3: CASSLPGVDEQYF. The CDR3 DNA follows: TGTGCCAGCAGTTTGCCGGGAGTAGACGAGCAGTACTTC. The V and J genes are TRBV27 and TRBJ2-7, with D possibly being TRBD2 (6 bases). Looked up from germline, CDR1 is MNHEY and CDR2 is SMNVEV (reference sequence). CDR3 size: 13 residues. V was shortened by 3 bases and J by 5 bases, with 11 bases between the two germline ends.

The V and J genes are TRBV27 and TRBJ2-7, with D perhaps matching TRBD2 (7 bases). This CDR3 contains 16 residues. The germline V gene encodes CDR1 MNHEY and CDR2 SMNVEV (reference sequence). V lost 6 bases and J lost 2, with 20 bases in between. CDR3 amino acids: CASSLRGKGGTYEQYF. The CDR3 DNA sequence: TGTGCCAGCAGCCTGAGGGGGAAGGGGGGGACCTACGAGCAGTACTTC.

This rearrangement joins TRBV2 to TRBJ2-1; D unresolved. V was cut by 6 bases and J by 2 bases, with 5 bases left in between. The germline CDR1 and CDR2 sequences are SNHLY and FYNNEI. The CDR3 contains 12 residues. Here the CDR3 DNA reads TGTGCCAGCAGGGGGACCTACAATGAGCAGTTCTTC. As protein: CASRGTYNEQFF.

V usage is TRBV29-1 and J usage is TRBJ2-6; D unresolved. The V and J ends lost 3 bases and 2 bases respectively, with 5 bases between them. The CDR3 loop spans 13 amino acids. From germline, CDR1 is SQVTM and CDR2 ANQGSEA. This chain's CDR3 is CSVDKTGANVLTF. The CDR3 coding sequence is TGCAGCGTTGACAAAACTGGGGCCAACGTCCTGACTTTC. Variable domain in full (rest from reference TRBV29-1 and TRBJ2-6): SAVISQKPSRDICQRGTSLTIQCQVDSQVTMMFWYRQQPGQSLTLIATANQGSEATYESGFVIDKFPISRPNLTFSTLTVSNMSPEDSSIYLCSVDKTGANVLTFGAGSRLTVL.

CDR3 loop: CASSLGTGLAYEQYF. For the CDR3, the DNA is TGTGCCAGCAGCTTAGGGACAGGGTTAGCCTACGAGCAGTACTTC. This chain connects TRBV11-2 to TRBJ2-7, with 8 bases matching TRBD1. The V gene end was trimmed by 1 base and the J gene end by 2 bases; junction bases not matched to a gene: 4. The CDR3 is 15 residues long. From germline, CDR1 is SGHAT and CDR2 FQNNGV.

A few counts support this clone. The chain employs TRBV11-2 and TRBJ1-1; D remains unclear. V shed 5 bases and J shed 1 base, with 14 bases lying between them. The V gene's germline CDR1 is SGHAT and CDR2 FQNNGV. This CDR3 has 15 residues. The CDR3 sequence: CASSKNGPRNTEAFF. The CDR3, as DNA: TGTGCCAGCAGCAAAAATGGACCGCGGAACACTGAAGCTTTCTTT.

The chain has TRBV7-8 and TRBJ2-7; no firm D call. Germline-derived CDR1 and CDR2 are SGHVS and FQNEAQ. The CDR3 loop spans 12 amino acids. The V end was cut by 1 base, the J end by 5 bases, with 6 bases between. The CDR3, as DNA: TGTGCCAGCAGCTTAGGTAGGGACGAGCAGTACTTC. Amino acid sequence: CASSLGRDEQYF.

V is TRBV27 and J is TRBJ2-3; TRBD2 agrees at 9 bases. Germline CDR1 MNHEY, CDR2 SMNVEV (reference sequence). CDR3 length: 18 amino acids. After removal of 2 bases from V and 0 bases from J, the junction contained 9 bases not matched to a gene. The CDR3 spells CASSLNPREGPSTDTQYF. The CDR3, as DNA: TGTGCCAGCAGTTTAAACCCGCGGGAGGGACCTAGCACAGATACGCAGTATTTT.